The 20 T cell receptor beta chains in this list originate from one sample, sequenced in a study of chemoradiotherapy in HPV16-positive cancers (dated by TCRdb to the early 2020s). The library was made by the immunoSEQ multiplex PCR assay. This is the immuneACCESS table as TCRdb keeps it, with only in-frame sequences that have V and J called. A part of the clones is gone; compared with another copy, unresolved V genes explain less than half, and the rest is unexplained. This sample comprises about 5,400 clones, around 85% of them detected only once. The ten most abundant clones make up 9.7% of the sample. Material: tumor tissue, obtained from a patient who underwent chemoradiotherapy. The receptors originated from a human donor with HPV-associated anogenital cancer.

The V gene is TRBV19, the J gene TRBJ2-1, with D perhaps given as TRBD1 or TRBD2 (5 bases each). CDR3 length: 15 residues. The V gene lost 3 bases and the J gene lost 9 bases, with 18 bases spanning the gap. Germline V CDR1 and CDR2: LNHDA, SQIVND (reference sequence). CDR3 residues: CASSIQRGLSGEQFF. The CDR3 region has the DNA TGTGCCAGTAGTATCCAACGGGGCCTAAGTGGTGAGCAGTTCTTC. The full variable domain, rest sourced from reference TRBV19 and TRBJ2-1, is DGGITQSPKYLFRKEGQNVTLSCEQNLNHDAMYWYRQDPGQGLRLIYYSQIVNDFQKGDIAEGYSVSREKKESFPLTVTSAQKNPTAFYLCASSIQRGLSGEQFFGPGTRLTVL.

This clone was detected only once. The chain recombines TRBV27 with TRBJ1-2, with TRBD1 identical over 9 bases. The V and J ends lost 2 bases and 0 bases, in that order; junction bases with no gene match: 10. Germline CDR1 MNHEY, CDR2 SMNVEV (reference sequence). The CDR3 sequence is 18 residues long. This CDR3 reads CASSLAADRGRSNYGYTF. In DNA, the CDR3 is TGTGCCAGCAGTTTAGCTGCGGACAGGGGAAGGTCTAACTATGGCTACACCTTC.

V gene TRBV20-1 combines with J gene TRBJ1-1, with D perhaps TRBD1 (5 bases). V was pared by 6 bases and J by 4 bases, with 6 bases between. This CDR3 is 10 amino acids long. CDR1 is DFQATT, CDR2 SNEGSKA, per germline (reference sequence). The CDR3 spells CSAGGTEAFF. Here the CDR3 DNA reads TGCAGTGCGGGGGGCACTGAAGCTTTCTTT.

The chain couples TRBV5-1 to TRBJ2-1; D tentatively fits TRBD1 or TRBD2 (5 bases each). Trimming removed 4 bases from V and 4 bases from J, with 15 bases in between. Germline V gene data show CDR1 as SGHRS and CDR2 as YFSETQ. The CDR3 totals 15 residues. CDR3 in amino acids: CASSPTMGDYNEQFF. The CDR3 DNA is TGCGCCAGCAGCCCCACTATGGGGGATTACAATGAGCAGTTCTTC.

The J gene is TRBJ1-1, the V gene TRBV11-2; tentative D call: TRBD1 (5 bases). The V end was cut by 6 bases, the J end by 8 bases, with 10 bases between. CDR1 SGHAT and CDR2 FQNNGV come from the germline V gene. This CDR3 has 11 residues. The CDR3 DNA follows: TGTGCCAGCAGTAGGGAGGGGGAAGCTTTCTTT. Translating it yields CASSREGEAFF.

The chain employs TRBV5-1 and TRBJ2-2; tentatively, D is TRBD2 (6 bases). V was clipped by 2 bases and J by 11 bases, with 13 bases between them. The CDR3 covers 13 residues. Per the germline V gene, CDR1 is SGHRS and CDR2 is YFSETQ. The CDR3 region has the DNA TGCGCCAGCAGCTTCGGGGGTTCTAGAGAGCTGTTTTTT. Translating it yields CASSFGGSRELFF. Looking up the rest from reference TRBV5-1 and TRBJ2-2 gives the full variable domain: KAGVTQTPRYLIKTRGQQVTLSCSPISGHRSVSWYQQTPGQGLQFLFEYFSETQRNKGNFPGRFSGRQFSNSRSEMNVSTLELGDSALYLCASSFGGSRELFFGEGSRLTVL.

This CDR3 reads CASSLRGEGYGELFF. DNA of the CDR3: TGTGCCAGCAGCTTGAGAGGGGAAGGTTACGGGGAGCTGTTTTTT. The chain has TRBV11-2 and TRBJ2-2; D could derive from TRBD1 or TRBD2 (5 bases each). Germline CDR1 reads SGHAT; CDR2 reads FQNNGV. The V and J ends lost 3 bases and 7 bases respectively, with 15 bases between them. The CDR3 has 15 amino acids.

This chain connects TRBV27 to TRBJ2-1; tentatively, D is TRBD2 (5 bases). V lost 3 bases and J lost 6, with 9 bases in between. The CDR3 consists of 13 residues. CDR1 and CDR2 from the germline V gene are MNHEY and SMNVEV (reference sequence). CDR3 nucleotides: TGTGCCAGCAGTTTCAGAGGGTCCAATGAGCAGTTCTTC. Its protein product is CASSFRGSNEQFF.

V gene TRBV11-2 combines with J gene TRBJ2-1; 8 nucleotides agree with TRBD2. CDR3 length equals 14 residues. The trim removed 4 bases at V and 8 bases at J, leaving 7 bases unmatched. Germline V gene sequence: CDR1 SGHAT, CDR2 FQNNGV. CDR3 loop: CASSSGTSGDEQFF. The CDR3 DNA is TGTGCCAGCAGCTCTGGGACTAGTGGTGATGAGCAGTTCTTC. The full variable domain, its missing parts supplied by reference TRBV11-2 and TRBJ2-1, is EAGVAQSPRYKIIEKRQSVAFWCNPISGHATLYWYQQILGQGPKLLIQFQNNGVVDDSQLPKDRFSAERLKGVDSTLKIQPAKLEDSAVYLCASSSGTSGDEQFFGPGTRLTVL.

The rearrangement joins TRBV6-1 to TRBJ1-1; 7 bases align to TRBD1. CDR1 is MNHNS, CDR2 SASEGT, per germline. V was clipped by 7 bases and J by 7 bases; unmatched bases: 9. This CDR3 region has 13 residues. The CDR3 DNA reads TGTGCCAGCAAAAGAGGGGACAGCCTTGAAGCTTTCTTT. Protein: CASKRGDSLEAFF.

The CDR3 coding sequence is TGTGCCAGCAGTTCCCGGGACACGAACACTGAAGCTTTCTTT. It is translated as CASSSRDTNTEAFF. V usage is TRBV28 and J usage is TRBJ1-1; a weak D match, TRBD1 (6 bases). Germline V gives CDR1 MDHEN, CDR2 SYDVKM. V dropped 4 bases and J dropped 1 base, with 10 bases sitting between them. The CDR3 spans 14 residues.

The rearrangement uses TRBV20-1 and TRBJ2-1, with TRBD2 matching over 9 bases. This CDR3 has 11 amino acids. After removal of 7 bases from V and 14 bases from J, the junction contained 9 bases not matched to a gene. Germline V gives CDR1 DFQATT, CDR2 SNEGSKA (reference sequence). In DNA form, the CDR3 reads TGCAGTGGGCAAAGCGGGGGGCGAGAGTTCTTC. Its protein product is CSGQSGGREFF.

This rearrangement joins TRBV5-1 to TRBJ1-2; 11 nucleotides match TRBD1. The germline CDR1 and CDR2 sequences are SGHRS and YFSETQ. The J segment lost 4 bases and the V segment lost 4 bases, leaving 9 bases of the junction unmatched. This CDR3 has 16 residues. The CDR3 coding sequence is TGCGCCAGCAGCGGCGGGACAGGGGGTTCGCGCTATGGCTACACCTTC. Protein: CASSGGTGGSRYGYTF.

V is TRBV7-6 and J is TRBJ2-5; 11 bases map to TRBD2. Germline assignment: CDR1 SGHVS and CDR2 FNYEAQ. The length of the CDR3 is 16 residues. V gave up 5 bases and J gave up 3 bases; unmatched junction bases: 8. Here the CDR3 reads CASSPSRGLAEETQYF. DNA for the CDR3: TGTGCCAGCAGCCCATCCAGGGGACTAGCGGAAGAGACCCAGTACTTC.

In the case of this clone: At one boundary the junction diverges from the germline segment, which might be a read error. J is TRBJ2-3 and V is TRBV5-4; maybe TRBD2 (5 bases). CDR1 and CDR2 (germline): SGHNT, YYREEE (reference sequence). The CDR3 spans 15 residues. The DNA of the CDR3 is TGTGCCAGCAGCTTGGCCCAGGCTAGCACCGATACGCAGTATTTT. It yields the protein CASSLAQASTDTQYF. The full variable domain, its missing parts supplied by reference TRBV5-4 and TRBJ2-3, is ETGVTQSPTHLIKTRGQQVTLRCSSQSGHNTVSWYQQALGQGPQFIFQYYREEENGRGNFPPRFSGLQFPNYSSELNVNALELDDSALYLCASSLAQASTDTQYFGPGTRLTVL.

J is TRBJ1-1 and V is TRBV19, with TRBD1 as a possible D gene (5 bases). Germline V lookup: CDR1 LNHDA, CDR2 SQIVND (reference sequence). V was clipped by 3 bases and J by 4 bases, with 9 bases between them. This CDR3 is 13 amino acids long. CDR3: CASSMGVGTEAFF. In nucleotides, the CDR3 is TGTGCCAGTAGTATGGGGGTTGGCACTGAAGCTTTCTTT. Using reference TRBV19 and TRBJ1-1 for the parts outside the CDR3, the full variable domain is DGGITQSPKYLFRKEGQNVTLSCEQNLNHDAMYWYRQDPGQGLRLIYYSQIVNDFQKGDIAEGYSVSREKKESFPLTVTSAQKNPTAFYLCASSMGVGTEAFFGQGTRLTVV.

This chain connects TRBV18 to TRBJ1-5; no reliable D call. The CDR3 is 16 residues long. Trimming removed 1 base from V and 3 bases from J, with 13 bases in between. From germline, CDR1 is KGHSH and CDR2 LQKENI. The CDR3 loop reads CASSPQNTLSNQPQHF. The CDR3 region has the DNA TGTGCCAGCTCACCACAGAACACCCTATCCAATCAGCCCCAGCATTTT.

The chain has TRBV19 and TRBJ1-2; the match to TRBD1 covers 7 bases. Trimming at V came to 6 bases and at J to 3 bases, leaving 7 bases not matched to a gene. This CDR3 contains 14 residues. Germline loops: CDR1 LNHDA, CDR2 SQIVND (reference sequence). The CDR3 coding sequence is TGTGCCAGTAGCCGAGGGACAGCGGACTATGGCTACACCTTC. Protein product: CASSRGTADYGYTF.

The chain combines TRBV11-1 with TRBJ2-3; no definite D call. This CDR3 has 15 amino acids. Germline V gives CDR1 SGHAT, CDR2 FQDESV (reference sequence). The V end lost 0 bases, the J end lost 5 bases, and 12 bases lay between the germline ends. The CDR3: CASSLAGQTVDTQYF. The CDR3, as DNA: TGTGCCAGCAGCTTAGCGGGCCAGACCGTAGATACGCAGTATTTT.

The J gene is TRBJ1-5, the V gene TRBV10-3; no definite D call. Germline V CDR1 and CDR2: ENHRY, SYGVKD. V was pared by 6 bases and J by 0 bases, with 9 bases between. This CDR3 has 14 amino acids. The CDR3 region is CAIRAGFSNQPQHF. The CDR3, as DNA: TGTGCCATCAGGGCAGGTTTTAGCAATCAGCCCCAGCATTTT.